This T cell receptor (beta chain) was retrieved from a study of beta chain features in type 1 diabetes. Study-wide points: Compared to healthy donors, patients appeared to have naive, central memory and Treg TCRB repertoires that were more alike. Shorter templates might be favored by PCR, equally in patients and controls. The cDNA sequencing approach could over-represent high-TCR-expressing cells.

Expressed TCRB transcripts got sequenced, as all isolated RNA was reverse transcribed. Using immunoSEQ multiplex PCR, the repertoire was profiled, and TCRdb retains in-frame clones only, with some absent. The sample consists of about 340,000 clones, 7% to 9% of them appearing once. The CDR3 is 15 amino acids. J gave up 5 bases and V 4 bases, and 9 bases lay outside the gene matches. In germline, CDR1 is SGDLS, CDR2 YYNGEE. This clone was seen a few times. Its antigen is currently unknown. The specimen was central memory CD4+ T cells from blood. The rearrangement joins TRBV9 to TRBJ2-5, with TRBD1 matching 9 bases. The TCR originated in a woman aged 18-29 years in good health. CDR3 in amino acids: CASSLGTGFVETQYF. The CDR3 region has the DNA TGTGCCAGCAGCCTAGGGACAGGGTTTGTGGAGACCCAGTACTTC.